One sample yielded the 6 T cell receptor beta chains listed below, sequenced in a study of cytomegalovirus exposure and HLA in healthy donors. Sequenced by immunoSEQ multiplex PCR; TCRdb stores in-frame clones only, minus some. The profile shows about 88,000 clones, 84% of them singletons. Sequencing used PBMCs. These receptor sequences come from a woman in her late teens or twenties in good health and CMV-seropositive.

The chain carries TRBV7-2 and TRBJ1-2, with D maybe TRBD1 (6 bases). Trimming cost V 5 bases and J 3 bases, with 10 bases left between them. In germline, CDR1 is SGHTA, CDR2 FQGNSA. This CDR3 contains 13 residues. CDR3 loop: CASSRDTYYGYTF. The CDR3 DNA reads as TGTGCCAGCAGCCGGGACACCTACTATGGCTACACCTTC.

The chain carries TRBV7-9 and TRBJ1-3, with 9 bases aligning to TRBD1. The CDR3 is 15 amino acids. Germline V CDR1 and CDR2: SEHNR, FQNEAQ (reference sequence). Trimming took 5 bases from V and 2 from J; bases not matched to a gene: 4. The CDR3 sequence is CASSQRDRAGNTIYF. CDR3 bases: TGTGCCAGCAGCCAGAGGGACAGGGCTGGAAACACCATATATTTT.

The chain couples TRBV4-1 to TRBJ2-7, with TRBD2 identical over 8 bases. The CDR3 length is 15 residues. The germline V gene has CDR1 MGHRA and CDR2 YSYEKL. V lost 4 bases to trimming and J lost 3 bases; unmatched junction nucleotides: 8. CDR3 sequence (DNA): TGCGCCAGCAGCCTCCGGGGGGGCGCGATCTACGAGCAGTACTTC. Residues: CASSLRGGAIYEQYF.

The table lists this clone with many counts. This chain links TRBV6-1 with TRBJ2-7, with D maybe TRBD2 (5 bases). The CDR3 consists of 13 residues. Germline lookup yields CDR1 MNHNS and CDR2 SASEGT. V shed 4 bases and J shed 2 bases, with 9 bases lying between them. The CDR3 DNA sequence: TGTGCCAGCAGTGGTGACTATACCTACGAGCAGTACTTC. Encoded protein: CASSGDYTYEQYF.

This chain uses TRBV14 with TRBJ2-1; D not certain. The V end was cut by 1 base, the J end by 8 bases, with 6 bases between. This CDR3 region has 12 residues. Per the germline V gene, CDR1 is SGHDN and CDR2 is FVKESK. The CDR3 spells CASSQVYYEQFF. DNA for the CDR3: TGTGCCAGCAGCCAAGTATACTATGAGCAGTTCTTC.

In this sample, this clone is medium-sized. The V call is TRBV30, the J call TRBJ2-7; 7 bases align to TRBD1. Trimming at V came to 0 bases and at J to 6 bases, leaving 11 bases not matched to a gene. This CDR3 comprises 15 residues. Germline CDR1 and CDR2: GTSNPN and SVGIG (reference sequence). Here the CDR3 DNA reads TGTGCCTGGAGTGTATTAAGGCACAGGGGTCTCGAGCAGTACTTC. As protein: CAWSVLRHRGLEQYF.